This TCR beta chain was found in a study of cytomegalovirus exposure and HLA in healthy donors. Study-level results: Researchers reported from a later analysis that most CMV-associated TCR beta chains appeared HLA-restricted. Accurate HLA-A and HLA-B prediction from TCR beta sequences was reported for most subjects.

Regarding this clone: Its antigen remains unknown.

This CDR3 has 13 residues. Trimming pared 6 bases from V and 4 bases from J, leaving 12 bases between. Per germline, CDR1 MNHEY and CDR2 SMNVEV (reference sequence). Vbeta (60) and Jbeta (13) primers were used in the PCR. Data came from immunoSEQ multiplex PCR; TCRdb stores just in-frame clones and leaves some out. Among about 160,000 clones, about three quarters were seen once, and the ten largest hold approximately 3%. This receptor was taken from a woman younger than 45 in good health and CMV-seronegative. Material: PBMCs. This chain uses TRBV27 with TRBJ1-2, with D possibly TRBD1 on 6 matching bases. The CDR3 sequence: CASRGGQSYGYTF. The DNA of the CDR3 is TGTGCCAGCAGAGGCGGACAGTCCTATGGCTACACCTTC.